These T cell receptor beta chains were read from a single sample in a study of long-term antiretroviral therapy in people with HIV. Clones were read by immunoSEQ multiplex PCR, and TCRdb kept only the in-frame ones, dropping some. The sample lists tens of thousands of clones; more than 85% were seen once. The source was unsorted PBMCs, collected approximately 5 years before starting antiretroviral therapy. Receptors originate from a man aged 50 to 59 with HIV. The CDR3 runs from the conserved cysteine through the conserved F or W. A D gene is named only where the DNA matches it firmly.

length	V	D	J	DNA	CDR3
14	TRBV10-1	.	TRBJ2-1	TGCGCCAGCAGTGGAGGGGCGTTCTACAATGAGCAGTTCTTC	CASSGGAFYNEQFF
15	TRBV2	.	TRBJ2-1	TGTGCCAGCAGAGTGTCTTCGGGCCGCTACAATGAGCAGTTCTTC	CASRVSSGRYNEQFF
15	TRBV19	TRBD2	TRBJ2-1	TGTGCCAGTAGCCGCGGGGGGGCTGGCGACAATGAGCAGTTCTTC	CASSRGGAGDNEQFF
15	TRBV7-3	TRBD2	TRBJ2-1	TGTGCCAGCAGCTTAGGAGCGGGGGGGCCTTATGAGCAGTTCTTC	CASSLGAGGPYEQFF
14	TRBV27	.	TRBJ1-2	TGTGCCAGCAGTAGCAGGGTTTTCTTGGGAGGCTACACCTTC	CASSSRVFLGGYTF
12	TRBV7-8	TRBD1	TRBJ2-7	TGTGCCAGCAGCTCAACCGACAGGGTTCGGTACTTC	CASSSTDRVRYF
13	TRBV2	.	TRBJ2-2	TGTGCCAGCAGTGACCAAGGGCACGGGGAGCTGTTTTTT	CASSDQGHGELFF
16	TRBV6-5	.	TRBJ1-4	TGTGCCAGCAGTTCTAACGGGGTTTTAACTAATGAAAAACTGTTTTTT	CASSSNGVLTNEKLFF
16	TRBV7-9	.	TRBJ2-7	TGTGCCAGCAGCTTAGTACGGTTTGGGGGAGTCTACGAGCAGTACTTC	CASSLVRFGGVYEQYF
14	TRBV6-4	TRBD1	TRBJ1-1	TGTGCCAGCAGTGAACAGGGGGGGAGCACTGAAGCTTTCTTT	CASSEQGGSTEAFF
13	TRBV28	.	TRBJ1-5	TGTGCCAGCATCCTCGACAGGAATCAGCCCCAGCATTTT	CASILDRNQPQHF
15	TRBV5-1	.	TRBJ1-6	TGCGCCAGCAGCTTGGATGTGGCCTATAATTCACCCCTCCACTTT	CASSLDVAYNSPLHF
11	TRBV10-1	.	TRBJ2-1	TGCGCCAGCAGACTACGCAATGAGCAGTTCTTC	CASRLRNEQFF